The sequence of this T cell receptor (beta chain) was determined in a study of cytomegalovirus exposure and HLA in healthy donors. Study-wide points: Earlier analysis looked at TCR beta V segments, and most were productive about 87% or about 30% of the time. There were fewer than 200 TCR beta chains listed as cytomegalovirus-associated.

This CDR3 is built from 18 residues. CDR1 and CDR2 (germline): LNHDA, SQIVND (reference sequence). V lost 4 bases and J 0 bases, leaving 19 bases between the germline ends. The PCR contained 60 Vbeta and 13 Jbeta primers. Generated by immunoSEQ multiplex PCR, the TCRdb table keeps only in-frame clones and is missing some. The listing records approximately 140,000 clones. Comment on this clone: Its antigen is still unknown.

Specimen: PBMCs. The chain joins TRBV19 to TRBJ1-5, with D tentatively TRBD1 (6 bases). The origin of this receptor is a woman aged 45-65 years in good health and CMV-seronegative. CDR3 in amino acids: CASSKRGGAGDSNQPQHF. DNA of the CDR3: TGTGCCAGTAGTAAAAGGGGTGGGGCAGGGGATAGCAATCAGCCCCAGCATTTT.